Listed below are T cell receptor beta chains from one sample, sequenced in a study of cytomegalovirus exposure and HLA in healthy donors. Data came from immunoSEQ multiplex PCR; TCRdb stores just in-frame clones and leaves some out. The sample lists 130,000 to 150,000 clones, about 75% occurring once. Input material: PBMCs. Receptor source: a man in his sixties in good health and CMV-seronegative. CDR3s include the opening cysteine and the closing phenylalanine or tryptophan. A D gene is named only where the DNA matches it firmly. Not every row has a clone size; where given, it reads once, few, many or a size class.

abundance,j_gene,d_gene,v_gene,CDR3nt,CDR3aa
.,TRBJ2-5,.,TRBV9,TGTGCCAGCGGCCGGGACTTGCAGACGGAGACCCAGTACTTC,CASGRDLQTETQYF
.,TRBJ1-3,.,TRBV7-8,TGTGCCAGCAGCTTAGTGGCAGACTCTGGAAACACCATATATTTT,CASSLVADSGNTIYF
.,TRBJ2-6,TRBD2,TRBV9,TGTGCCAGCAGCGCCGGGGGGACCAACGTCCTGACTTTC,CASSAGGTNVLTF
.,TRBJ1-5,.,TRBV11-2,TGTGCCAGCAGCTTAGCCCCCAGCGGGCTAGCAAATCAGCCCCAGCATTTT,CASSLAPSGLANQPQHF
.,TRBJ2-1,TRBD2,TRBV19,TGTGCCAGTAGTATAGGGGCACTAGCGGAGTACAATGAGCAGTTCTTC,CASSIGALAEYNEQFF
.,TRBJ1-1,.,TRBV5-3,TGTGCCAGAAGCTTGAGTCTGGAGTACCTGAACACTGAAGCTTTCTTT,CARSLSLEYLNTEAFF
few,TRBJ1-4,.,TRBV7-9,TGTGCCAGTACCTTAAGGGCAGGGGATAATGAAAAACTGTTTTTT,CASTLRAGDNEKLFF
few,TRBJ1-1,.,TRBV12-5,TGTGCTAGTGGTCTTAACACTGAAGCTTTCTTT,CASGLNTEAFF
.,TRBJ1-5,TRBD1,TRBV7-9,TGTTCCAGCAGCGGACGACAGGGAGGAGGGGTTAGCAATCAGCCCCAGCATTTT,CSSSGRQGGGVSNQPQHF
.,TRBJ2-1,TRBD2,TRBV19,TGTGCCAGTAGGGAAACTAAACCGGGACTAGCGGGAGGGCCTCTTTCCTACAATGAGCAGTTCTTC,CASRETKPGLAGGPLSYNEQFF
.,TRBJ2-2,TRBD2,TRBV15,TGTGCCACCAGCAGAGATCCAGCGGGAGGGCCCACCGGGGAGCTGTTTTTT,CATSRDPAGGPTGELFF
few,TRBJ2-5,.,TRBV27,TGTGCCAGCAGTGCCTCCCAGGAGACCCAGTACTTC,CASSASQETQYF
.,TRBJ1-2,TRBD1,TRBV6-1,TGTGCCAGCAGTGACACAGGGGGCTATGGCTACACCTTC,CASSDTGGYGYTF
few,TRBJ2-3,.,TRBV10-2,TGCGCCAGCAGTGAGTCGGTAGGGGTAGATACGCAGTATTTT,CASSESVGVDTQYF
.,TRBJ1-1,TRBD1,TRBV7-9,TGTGCCAGCAGCTTAGTTACGGGACAGGGTGAATGGAACACTGAAGCTTTCTTT,CASSLVTGQGEWNTEAFF
once,TRBJ2-5,.,TRBV18,TGTGCCAGCTCACCGGTTTCGGGAGAAGAGACCCAGTACTTC,CASSPVSGEETQYF
.,TRBJ2-6,TRBD1,TRBV6-4,TGTGCCAGCAGTGACCCCCAGGGGGTTGGGGCCAACGTCCTGACTTTC,CASSDPQGVGANVLTF
once,TRBJ1-2,.,TRBV30,TGTGCCTTCTCTTTTAATGGCTACACCTTC,CAFSFNGYTF
few,TRBJ2-2,TRBD1,TRBV7-3,TGTGCCAGCAGCTTAGCACAGGGGGGACCCGCGAACACCGGGGAGCTGTTTTTT,CASSLAQGGPANTGELFF
once,TRBJ1-1,TRBD1,TRBV6-5,TGTGCCAGCAGTTACGGGGACAGGGGGCCTGCAAAAGCTTTCTTT,CASSYGDRGPAKAFF
.,TRBJ2-1,.,TRBV7-3,TGTGCCAGCAGCTCGTCCGGGGTCTCAGTGGGGGGCTCCTACAATGAGCAGTTCTTC,CASSSSGVSVGGSYNEQFF
.,TRBJ1-5,.,TRBV28,TGTGCCAGCAGTTTAATGGAGGGCCCCCAGCATTTT,CASSLMEGPQHF
.,TRBJ2-5,.,TRBV29-1,TGCAGCGTCGGGAGAGCTCTAGAGACCCAGTACTTC,CSVGRALETQYF
.,TRBJ1-1,.,TRBV6-1,TGTGCCAGCAGTGAGCGTGGGGGGGCCGGGAACACTGAAGCTTTCTTT,CASSERGGAGNTEAFF
.,TRBJ1-3,.,TRBV5-1,TGCGCCAGCAGCCTGACAGTCTCTGGAAACACCATATATTTT,CASSLTVSGNTIYF
few,TRBJ2-5,.,TRBV18,TGTGCCAGCTCACCAGAGACAGCCCAAGAGACCCAGTACTTC,CASSPETAQETQYF
.,TRBJ2-1,TRBD2,TRBV11-3,TGTGCCAGCAGCTTAGTCACAGCGGGAGGGTACAATGAGCAGTTCTTC,CASSLVTAGGYNEQFF
.,TRBJ2-2,.,TRBV7-8,TGTGCCAGCAGCCCCTTCCGGGAGAGGGCCGGGGAGCTGTTTTTT,CASSPFRERAGELFF
.,TRBJ1-6,TRBD1,TRBV16,TGTGCCAGCAGCCAAAACGCAGGGGGCAATTCACCCCTCCACTTT,CASSQNAGGNSPLHF
.,TRBJ2-6,.,TRBV19,TGTGCCAGTAGACAGGGCAGCTCTGGGGCCAACGTCCTGACTTTC,CASRQGSSGANVLTF
.,TRBJ1-4,.,TRBV2,TGTGCCAGCAGTGAAGGAGGAGTCTATGAAAAACTGTTTTTT,CASSEGGVYEKLFF
.,TRBJ2-1,TRBD2,TRBV6-6,TGTGCCAGCAGTTCCAGCGGGAGAGAGCAGTTCTTC,CASSSSGREQFF
.,TRBJ2-7,TRBD1,TRBV5-6,TGTGCCAGCAGCTTGATGGACAGGCCCTACGAGCAGTACTTC,CASSLMDRPYEQYF
.,TRBJ2-7,.,TRBV27,TGTGCCAGCAGTCCCGACTTACCGATTCCCTCCTACGAGCAGTACTTC,CASSPDLPIPSYEQYF
few,TRBJ2-1,TRBD2,TRBV6-1,TGTGCCAGCATGCAGGGAGGGAGCTTGAATGAGCAGTTCTTC,CASMQGGSLNEQFF
.,TRBJ1-1,TRBD1,TRBV7-9,TGTTCCAGCAGCTTATCCCGGACAGGGGCCAACACTGAAGCTTTCTTT,CSSSLSRTGANTEAFF
.,TRBJ2-1,.,TRBV7-7,TGTGCCAGCAGCTTAGCAGTAGCGGATGAGCAGTTCTTC,CASSLAVADEQFF
.,TRBJ2-1,.,TRBV5-1,TGCGCCAGCAGCTTGGCCACGGCGGGATCCTACAATGAGCAGTTCTTC,CASSLATAGSYNEQFF
few,TRBJ1-5,.,TRBV21-1,TGTGCCAGCAGCAATATTACTTCCGGGACAGGTTATCAGCCCCAGCATTTT,CASSNITSGTGYQPQHF
.,TRBJ1-1,.,TRBV11-3,TGTGCCAGCAGCCGTGCCGGGAAGAACACTGAAGCTTTCTTT,CASSRAGKNTEAFF
.,TRBJ2-1,.,TRBV7-8,TGTGCCAGCAGCTTAAGACCAGCAGTGGGAGTCTACAATGAGCAGTTCTTC,CASSLRPAVGVYNEQFF